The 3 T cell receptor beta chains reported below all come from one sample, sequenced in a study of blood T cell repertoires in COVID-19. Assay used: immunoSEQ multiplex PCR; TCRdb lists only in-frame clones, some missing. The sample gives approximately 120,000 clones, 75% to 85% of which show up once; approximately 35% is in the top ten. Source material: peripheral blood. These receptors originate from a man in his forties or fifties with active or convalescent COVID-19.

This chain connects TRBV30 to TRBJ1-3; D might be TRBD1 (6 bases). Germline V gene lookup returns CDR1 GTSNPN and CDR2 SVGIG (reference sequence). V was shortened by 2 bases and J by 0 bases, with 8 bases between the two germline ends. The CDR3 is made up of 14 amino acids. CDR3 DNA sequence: TGTGCCTGGAGTCCCAGGGGCTCTGGAAACACCATATATTTT. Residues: CAWSPRGSGNTIYF.

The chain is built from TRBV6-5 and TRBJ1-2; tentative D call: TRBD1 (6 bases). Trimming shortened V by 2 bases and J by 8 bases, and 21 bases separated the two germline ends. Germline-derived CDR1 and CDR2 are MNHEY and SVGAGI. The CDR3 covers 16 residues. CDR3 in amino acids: CASSYGWTVPSRGYTF. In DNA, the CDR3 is TGTGCCAGCAGTTACGGTTGGACAGTGCCATCCCGGGGCTACACCTTC.

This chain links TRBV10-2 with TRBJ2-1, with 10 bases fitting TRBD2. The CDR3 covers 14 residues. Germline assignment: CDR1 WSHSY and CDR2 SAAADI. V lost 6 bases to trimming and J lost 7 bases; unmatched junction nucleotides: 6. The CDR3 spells CASRLAGGGNEQFF. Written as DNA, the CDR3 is TGCGCCAGCAGATTAGCGGGGGGAGGGAATGAGCAGTTCTTC.